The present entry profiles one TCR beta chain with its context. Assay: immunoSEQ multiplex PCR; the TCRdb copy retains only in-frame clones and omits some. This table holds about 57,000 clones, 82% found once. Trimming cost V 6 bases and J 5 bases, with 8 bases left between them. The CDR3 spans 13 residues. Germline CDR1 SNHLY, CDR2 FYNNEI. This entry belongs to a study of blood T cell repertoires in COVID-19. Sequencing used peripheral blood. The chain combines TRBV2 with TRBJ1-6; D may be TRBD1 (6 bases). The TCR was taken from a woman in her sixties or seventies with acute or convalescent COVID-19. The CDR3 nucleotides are TGTGCCAGCAGGGACAGAAATAATTCACCCCTCCACTTT. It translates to CASRDRNNSPLHF.